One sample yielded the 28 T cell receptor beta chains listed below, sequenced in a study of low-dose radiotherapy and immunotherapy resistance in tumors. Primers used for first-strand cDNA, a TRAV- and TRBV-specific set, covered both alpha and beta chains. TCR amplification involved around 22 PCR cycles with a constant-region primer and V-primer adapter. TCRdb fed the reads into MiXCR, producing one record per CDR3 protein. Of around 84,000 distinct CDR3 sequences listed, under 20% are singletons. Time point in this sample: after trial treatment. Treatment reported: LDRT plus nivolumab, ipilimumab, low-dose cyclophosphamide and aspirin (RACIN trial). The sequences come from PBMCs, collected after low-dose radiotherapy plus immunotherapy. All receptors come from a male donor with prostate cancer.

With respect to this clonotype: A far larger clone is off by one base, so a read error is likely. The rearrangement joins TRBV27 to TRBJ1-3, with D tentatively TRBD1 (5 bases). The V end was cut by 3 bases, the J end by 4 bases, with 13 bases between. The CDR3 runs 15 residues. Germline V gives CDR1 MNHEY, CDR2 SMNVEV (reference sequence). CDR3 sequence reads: CASSLGAGMGNTIYF. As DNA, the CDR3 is TGTGCCAGCAGTTTGGGAGCAGGGATGGGAAACACCATATATTTT.

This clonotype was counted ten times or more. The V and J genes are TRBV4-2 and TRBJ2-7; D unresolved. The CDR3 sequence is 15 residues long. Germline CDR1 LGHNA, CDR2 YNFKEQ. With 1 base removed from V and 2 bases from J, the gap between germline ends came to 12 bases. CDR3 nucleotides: TGTGCCAGCAGCCAAGTAGCCACGTCCCCCTACGAGCAGTACTTC. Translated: CASSQVATSPYEQYF.

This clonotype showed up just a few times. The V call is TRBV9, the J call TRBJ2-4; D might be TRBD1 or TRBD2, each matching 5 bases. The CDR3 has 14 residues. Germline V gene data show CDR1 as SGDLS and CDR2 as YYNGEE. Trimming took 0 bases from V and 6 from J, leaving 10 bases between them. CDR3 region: CASSVGDQANIQYF. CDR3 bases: TGTGCCAGCAGCGTAGGGGACCAGGCAAACATTCAGTACTTC.

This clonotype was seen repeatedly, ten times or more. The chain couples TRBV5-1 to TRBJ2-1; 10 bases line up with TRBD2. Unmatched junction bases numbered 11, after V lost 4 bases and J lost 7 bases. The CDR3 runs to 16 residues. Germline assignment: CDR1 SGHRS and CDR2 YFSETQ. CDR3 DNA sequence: TGCGCCAGCAGCGATACATCTAGCGGGAGTAGAAATGAGCAGTTCTTC. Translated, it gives CASSDTSSGSRNEQFF.

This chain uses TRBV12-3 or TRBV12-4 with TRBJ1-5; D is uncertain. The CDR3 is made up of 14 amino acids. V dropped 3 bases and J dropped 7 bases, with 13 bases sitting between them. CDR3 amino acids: CASSFTTARQPQHF. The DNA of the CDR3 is TGTGCCAGCAGTTTTACGACGGCCCGACAGCCCCAGCATTTT.

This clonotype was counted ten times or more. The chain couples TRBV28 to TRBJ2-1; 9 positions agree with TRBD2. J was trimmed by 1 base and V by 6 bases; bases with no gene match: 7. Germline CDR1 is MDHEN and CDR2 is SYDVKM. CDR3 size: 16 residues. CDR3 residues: CASRYPTSGSYNEQFF. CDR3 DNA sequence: TGTGCCAGCAGGTATCCCACTAGCGGGTCCTACAATGAGCAGTTCTTC.

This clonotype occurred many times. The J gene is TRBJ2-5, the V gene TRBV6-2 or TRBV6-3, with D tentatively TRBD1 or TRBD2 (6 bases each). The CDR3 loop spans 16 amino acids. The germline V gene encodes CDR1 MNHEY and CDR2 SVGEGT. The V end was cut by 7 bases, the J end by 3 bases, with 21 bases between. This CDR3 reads CASKRGVGGAEETQYF. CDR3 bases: TGTGCCAGCAAGAGGGGAGTGGGGGGCGCGGAAGAGACCCAGTACTTC.

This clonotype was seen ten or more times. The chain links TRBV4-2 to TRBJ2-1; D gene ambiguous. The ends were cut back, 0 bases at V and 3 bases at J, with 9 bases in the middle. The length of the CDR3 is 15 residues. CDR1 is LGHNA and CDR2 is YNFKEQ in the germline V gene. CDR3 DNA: TGTGCCAGCAGCCAAGATCGCGTGTTCTACAATGAGCAGTTCTTC. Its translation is CASSQDRVFYNEQFF.

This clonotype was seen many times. The CDR3 DNA sequence: TGCAGCGTTGGCCCAGGTCCCTATGGCTACACCTTC. The encoded protein is CSVGPGPYGYTF. This chain connects TRBV29-1 to TRBJ1-2; D is undetermined. CDR1 and CDR2 from the germline V gene are SQVTM and ANQGSEA. This CDR3 region has 12 residues. V lost 4 bases to trimming and J lost 4 bases, with 10 bases between them.

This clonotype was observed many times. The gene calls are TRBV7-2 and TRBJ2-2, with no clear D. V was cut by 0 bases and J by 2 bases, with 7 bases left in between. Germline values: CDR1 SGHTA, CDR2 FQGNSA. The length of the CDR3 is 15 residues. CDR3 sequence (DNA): TGTGCCAGCAGCTTAGCCACAACCAACACCGGGGAGCTGTTTTTT. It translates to CASSLATTNTGELFF. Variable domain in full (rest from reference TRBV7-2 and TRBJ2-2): GAGVSQSPSNKVTEKGKDVELRCDPISGHTALYWYRQSLGQGLEFLIYFQGNSAPDKSGLPSDRFSAERTGGSVSTLTIQRTQQEDSAVYLCASSLATTNTGELFFGEGSRLTVL.

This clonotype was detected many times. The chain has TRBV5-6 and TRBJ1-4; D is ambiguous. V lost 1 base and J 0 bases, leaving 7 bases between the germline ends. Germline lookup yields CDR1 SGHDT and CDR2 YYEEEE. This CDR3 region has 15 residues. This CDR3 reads CASSLRTPTNEKLFF. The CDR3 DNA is TGTGCCAGCAGCTTGAGGACCCCAACTAATGAAAAACTGTTTTTT.

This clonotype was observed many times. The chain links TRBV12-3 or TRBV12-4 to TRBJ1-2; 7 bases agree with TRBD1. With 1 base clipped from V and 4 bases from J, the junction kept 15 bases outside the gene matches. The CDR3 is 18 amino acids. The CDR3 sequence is CASSLGNRGQGYIYGYTF. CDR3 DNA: TGTGCCAGCAGTTTAGGGAACAGGGGACAAGGGTATATCTATGGCTACACCTTC.

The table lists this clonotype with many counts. CDR3 sequence: CSVVVPGEYEQYF. The CDR3 nucleotides are TGCAGCGTTGTGGTCCCCGGGGAGTACGAGCAGTACTTC. The chain joins TRBV29-1 to TRBJ2-7, with a weak D call TRBD2 (5 bases). Trimming pared 4 bases from V and 4 bases from J, leaving 14 bases between. The germline V gene has CDR1 SQVTM and CDR2 ANQGSEA. The CDR3 has 13 amino acids.

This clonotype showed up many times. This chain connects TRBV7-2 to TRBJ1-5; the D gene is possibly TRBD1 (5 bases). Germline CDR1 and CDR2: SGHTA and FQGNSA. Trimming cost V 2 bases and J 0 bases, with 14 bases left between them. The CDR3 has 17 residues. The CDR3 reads CASSLRQLSGSNQPQHF. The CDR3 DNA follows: TGTGCCAGCAGCTTAAGACAGCTTTCGGGTAGCAATCAGCCCCAGCATTTT.

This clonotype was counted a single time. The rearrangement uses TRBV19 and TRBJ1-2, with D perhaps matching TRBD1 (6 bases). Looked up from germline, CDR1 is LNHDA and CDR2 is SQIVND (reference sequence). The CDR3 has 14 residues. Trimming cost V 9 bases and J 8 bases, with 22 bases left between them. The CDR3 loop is CASRGGAVISGYTF. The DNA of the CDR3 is TGTGCCAGCAGAGGGGGGGCGGTTATTTCCGGCTACACCTTC.

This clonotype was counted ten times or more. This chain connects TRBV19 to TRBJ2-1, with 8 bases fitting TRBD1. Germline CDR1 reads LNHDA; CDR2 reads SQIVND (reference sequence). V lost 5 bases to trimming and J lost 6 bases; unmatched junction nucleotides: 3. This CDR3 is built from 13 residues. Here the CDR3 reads CASSGGTGNEQFF. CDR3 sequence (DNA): TGTGCCAGTAGTGGAGGGACAGGCAATGAGCAGTTCTTC.

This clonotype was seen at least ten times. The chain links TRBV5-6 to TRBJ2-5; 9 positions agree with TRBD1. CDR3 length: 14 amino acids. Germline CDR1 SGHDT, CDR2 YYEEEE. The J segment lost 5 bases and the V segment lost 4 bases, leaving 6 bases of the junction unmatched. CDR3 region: CASSRDRAEETQYF. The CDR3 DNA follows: TGTGCCAGCAGCCGGGACAGGGCAGAGGAGACCCAGTACTTC.

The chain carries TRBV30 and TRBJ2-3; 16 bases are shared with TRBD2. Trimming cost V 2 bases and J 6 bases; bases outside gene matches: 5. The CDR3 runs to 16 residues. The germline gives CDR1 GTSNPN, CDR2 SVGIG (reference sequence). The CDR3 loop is CAWSSGLAGGPDTQYF. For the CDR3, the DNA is TGTGCCTGGAGTTCGGGACTAGCGGGAGGGCCTGATACGCAGTATTTT. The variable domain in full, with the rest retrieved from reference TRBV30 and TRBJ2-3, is SQTIHQWPATLVQPVGSPLSLECTVEGTSNPNLYWYRQAAGRGLQLLFYSVGIGQISSEVPQNLSASRPQDRQFILSSKKLLLSDSGFYLCAWSSGLAGGPDTQYFGPGTRLTVL.

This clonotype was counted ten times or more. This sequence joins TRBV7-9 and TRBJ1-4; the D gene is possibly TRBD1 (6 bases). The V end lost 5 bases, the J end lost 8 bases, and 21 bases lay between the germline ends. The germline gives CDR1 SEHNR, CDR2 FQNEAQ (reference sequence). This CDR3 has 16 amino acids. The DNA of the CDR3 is TGTGCCAGCAGCACCCGAGGGGGGGAGCGGGTCGAAAAACTGTTTTTT. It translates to CASSTRGGERVEKLFF.

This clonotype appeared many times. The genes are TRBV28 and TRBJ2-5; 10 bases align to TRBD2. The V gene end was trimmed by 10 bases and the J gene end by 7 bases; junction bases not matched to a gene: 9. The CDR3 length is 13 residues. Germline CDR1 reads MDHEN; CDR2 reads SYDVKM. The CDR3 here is CAIQAGGDRTQYF. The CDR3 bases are TGTGCCATTCAAGCGGGAGGGGACCGGACCCAGTACTTC.

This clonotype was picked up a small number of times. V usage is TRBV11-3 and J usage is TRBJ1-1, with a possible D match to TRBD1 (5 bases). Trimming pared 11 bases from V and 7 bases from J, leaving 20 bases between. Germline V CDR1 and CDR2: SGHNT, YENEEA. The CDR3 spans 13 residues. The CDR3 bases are TGTGCCTCTGCACAAGGGGTTGTCGGTGAAGCTTTCTTT. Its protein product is CASAQGVVGEAFF.

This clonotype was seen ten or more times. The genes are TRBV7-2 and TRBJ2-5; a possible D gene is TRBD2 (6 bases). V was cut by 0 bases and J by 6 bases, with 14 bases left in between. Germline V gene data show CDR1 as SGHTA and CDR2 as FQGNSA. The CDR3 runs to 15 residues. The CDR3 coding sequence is TGTGCCAGCAGCTTAGCGCAGATTGGAGGGAAGACCCAGTACTTC. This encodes CASSLAQIGGKTQYF.

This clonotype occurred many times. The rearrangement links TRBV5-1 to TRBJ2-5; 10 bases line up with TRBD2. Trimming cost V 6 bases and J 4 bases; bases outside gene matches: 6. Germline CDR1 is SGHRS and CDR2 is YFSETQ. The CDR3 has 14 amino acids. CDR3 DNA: TGCGCCAGCAAAGCGGGAGGGCCGGGAGAGACCCAGTACTTC. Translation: CASKAGGPGETQYF.

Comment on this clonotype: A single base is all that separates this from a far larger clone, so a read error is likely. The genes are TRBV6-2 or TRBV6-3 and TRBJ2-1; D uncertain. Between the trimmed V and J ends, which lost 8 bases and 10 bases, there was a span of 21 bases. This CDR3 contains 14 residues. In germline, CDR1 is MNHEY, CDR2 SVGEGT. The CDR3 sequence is CASGGRDSPYEQFF. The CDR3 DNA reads TGTGCCAGCGGTGGAAGAGACTCGCCCTACGAGCAGTTCTTC.

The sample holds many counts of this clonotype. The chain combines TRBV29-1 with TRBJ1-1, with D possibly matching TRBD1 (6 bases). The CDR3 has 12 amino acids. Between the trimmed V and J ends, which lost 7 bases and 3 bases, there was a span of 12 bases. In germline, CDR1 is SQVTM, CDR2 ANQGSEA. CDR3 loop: CSGGGSDTEAFF. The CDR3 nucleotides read TGCAGCGGAGGGGGGTCGGACACTGAAGCTTTCTTT.

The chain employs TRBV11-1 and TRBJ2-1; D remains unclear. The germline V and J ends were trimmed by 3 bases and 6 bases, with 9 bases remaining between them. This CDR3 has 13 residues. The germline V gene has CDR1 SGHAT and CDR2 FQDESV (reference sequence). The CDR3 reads CASSFSGSNEQFF. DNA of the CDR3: TGTGCCAGCAGCTTTTCAGGATCCAATGAGCAGTTCTTC.

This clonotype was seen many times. The CDR3 loop is CASSPGLAGVSTGELFF. CDR3 nucleotide sequence: TGTGCCAGCAGCCCAGGACTAGCGGGAGTGAGCACCGGGGAGCTGTTTTTT. The rearrangement joins TRBV7-2 to TRBJ2-2, with 13 bases lining up with TRBD2. Germline CDR1 reads SGHTA; CDR2 reads FQGNSA. Trimming took 5 bases from V and 4 from J; bases not matched to a gene: 7. This CDR3 comprises 17 residues.

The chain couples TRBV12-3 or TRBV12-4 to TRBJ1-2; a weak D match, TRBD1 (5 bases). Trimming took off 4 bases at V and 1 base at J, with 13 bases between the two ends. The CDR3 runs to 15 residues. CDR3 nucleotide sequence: TGTGCCAGCAGTTCGACCGGGACGGGTAACTATGGCTACACCTTC. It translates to CASSSTGTGNYGYTF.